These 22 T cell receptor beta chains came from one sample sequenced in a study of T cells in tuberculosis. TCRdb keeps only in-frame clones here, not all; method: immunoSEQ multiplex PCR. The repertoire holds approximately 46,000 clones, with 90% to 95% as singletons. As for time point: new active TB diagnosis, blood taken before or within 7 days of starting treatment. The sequenced sample was PBMCs, obtained at tuberculosis diagnosis. These receptors all come from an adult with tuberculosis.

The chain employs TRBV6-1 and TRBJ2-2; unclear D gene. CDR1 MNHNS and CDR2 SASEGT come from the germline V gene. Trimming removed 1 base at V and 4 bases at J, with 10 bases between. The CDR3 has 15 amino acids. In DNA form, the CDR3 reads TGTGCCAGCAGTGAAGTGAGTCTCGTCACCGGGGAGCTGTTTTTT. It specifies CASSEVSLVTGELFF.

J is TRBJ1-1 and V is TRBV28; D gene unclear. This CDR3 has 13 amino acids. Deletions cut 6 bases from V and 1 base from J, with 9 bases between. Germline CDR1 MDHEN, CDR2 SYDVKM. The CDR3 sequence: CASSEHQNTEAFF. CDR3 DNA sequence: TGTGCCAGCAGCGAACACCAGAACACTGAAGCTTTCTTT.

The chain couples TRBV15 to TRBJ2-5, with D possibly matching TRBD1 (5 bases). Germline assignment: CDR1 LNHNV and CDR2 YYDKDF (reference sequence). The CDR3 is 13 residues long. V lost 1 base and J 5 bases, leaving 8 bases between the germline ends. The CDR3 here is CATSRGRGETQYF. DNA for the CDR3: TGTGCCACCAGCAGAGGAAGGGGCGAGACCCAGTACTTC.

The chain recombines TRBV14 with TRBJ2-7; possible D gene TRBD2, 6 bases. CDR1 SGHDN and CDR2 FVKESK come from the germline V gene. V gave up 1 base and J gave up 3 bases, with 13 bases separating them. This CDR3 has 15 residues. The CDR3: CASSQGRVPYYEQYF. The CDR3 DNA sequence: TGTGCCAGCAGCCAAGGGAGGGTCCCCTACTACGAGCAGTACTTC. Using reference TRBV14 and TRBJ2-7 for the parts outside the CDR3, the full variable domain is EAGVTQFPSHSVIEKGQTVTLRCDPISGHDNLYWYRRVMGKEIKFLLHFVKESKQDESGMPNNRFLAERTGGTYSTLKVQPAELEDSGVYFCASSQGRVPYYEQYFGPGTRLTVT.

This chain links TRBV4-3 with TRBJ2-3, with TRBD2 identical over 8 bases. The germline V gene has CDR1 LGHNA and CDR2 YSLEER. Losses at the gene ends were 1 base for V and 2 bases for J; bases not matched to a gene: 2. This CDR3 is 15 amino acids long. The DNA of the CDR3 is TGCGCCAGCAGCCAAGGAGCGGGGGACACAGATACGCAGTATTTT. Translation: CASSQGAGDTDTQYF.

The chain is built from TRBV15 and TRBJ1-5; the D is unclear. The CDR3 sequence is 17 residues long. V was trimmed by 0 bases and J by 9 bases, leaving 21 bases between them. CDR1 LNHNV and CDR2 YYDKDF come from the germline V gene (reference sequence). In DNA, the CDR3 is TGTGCCACCAGCAGAGATGTTCGGTTCTCGATAGTCTGGCCCCAGCATTTT. This gives the protein CATSRDVRFSIVWPQHF.

The rearrangement links TRBV28 to TRBJ2-6; 11 nucleotides agree with TRBD1. Germline V lookup: CDR1 MDHEN, CDR2 SYDVKM. The CDR3 is made up of 18 amino acids. J gave up 4 bases and V 2 bases, and 7 bases lay outside the gene matches. CDR3 in amino acids: CASSLLGQGARGANVLTF. The DNA for the CDR3 is TGTGCCAGCAGTTTACTCGGACAGGGGGCGCGGGGGGCCAACGTCCTGACTTTC.

The chain employs TRBV28 and TRBJ1-1; TRBD1 agrees at 8 bases. CDR3 length: 13 residues. CDR1 is MDHEN and CDR2 is SYDVKM in the germline V gene. V lost 3 bases to trimming and J lost 9 bases; unmatched junction nucleotides: 6. CDR3 in DNA: TGTGCCAGCAGTTTGGGACAGGAACTACAAGCTTTCTTT. Protein: CASSLGQELQAFF.

The chain employs TRBV28 and TRBJ2-5; no clear D gene. With 6 bases removed from V and 8 bases from J, the gap between germline ends came to 19 bases. CDR3 length: 14 amino acids. The V gene's germline CDR1 is MDHEN and CDR2 SYDVKM. CDR3 nucleotides: TGTGCCAGCAGAAACCAACCCCCCCCCAGAACCCAGTACTTC. Protein: CASRNQPPPRTQYF. The variable domain in full, completed from reference TRBV28 and TRBJ2-5, reads DVKVTQSSRYLVKRTGEKVFLECVQDMDHENMFWYRQDPGLGLRLIYFSYDVKMKEKGDIPEGYSVSREKKERFSLILESASTNQTSMYLCASRNQPPPRTQYFGPGTRLLVL.

The chain recombines TRBV6-1 with TRBJ1-1; D possibly corresponds to TRBD1 (5 bases). V shed 3 bases and J shed 0 bases, with 5 bases lying between them. CDR3 length: 13 residues. Germline V CDR1 and CDR2: MNHNS, SASEGT. The CDR3 protein is CASSEGLNTEAFF. The CDR3 nucleotides read TGTGCCAGCAGTGAGGGGCTGAACACTGAAGCTTTCTTT.

The CDR3 loop is CASSHGQGMGNTEAFF. The CDR3 coding sequence is TGCGCCAGCAGCCACGGACAGGGTATGGGGAACACTGAAGCTTTCTTT. The chain recombines TRBV4-1 with TRBJ1-1; TRBD1 matches 8 bases. Germline V gene sequence: CDR1 MGHRA, CDR2 YSYEKL. Losses at the gene ends were 3 bases for V and 1 base for J; bases not matched to a gene: 7. The length of the CDR3 is 16 residues.

This chain links TRBV19 with TRBJ2-3, with a tentative D call TRBD2 (6 bases). The germline V and J ends were trimmed by 6 bases and 3 bases, with 19 bases remaining between them. Germline CDR1 reads LNHDA; CDR2 reads SQIVND (reference sequence). CDR3 length: 16 residues. The CDR3 bases are TGTGCCAGTAGGAGGGATAGCGGACTGAGAACAGATACGCAGTATTTT. This sequence encodes CASRRDSGLRTDTQYF.

This chain joins TRBV7-6 and TRBJ2-1, with 9 bases lining up with TRBD1. Trimming took 5 bases from V and 5 from J; bases not matched to a gene: 7. Per the germline V gene, CDR1 is SGHVS and CDR2 is FNYEAQ. The CDR3 sequence is 15 residues long. The CDR3 DNA reads as TGTGCCAGCAGCGCCGGACAGGGGCCCCACAATGAGCAGTTCTTC. It translates to CASSAGQGPHNEQFF.

The rearrangement joins TRBV19 to TRBJ1-5; maybe TRBD1 (6 bases). In germline, CDR1 is LNHDA, CDR2 SQIVND (reference sequence). Trimming left V 6 bases short and J 2 bases short, with 14 bases between. This CDR3 has 15 amino acids. The DNA for the CDR3 is TGTGCCAGTAGAAACCGGGACAAAGGCAATCAGCCCCAGCATTTT. Translation: CASRNRDKGNQPQHF.

The chain links TRBV5-1 to TRBJ2-7, with unresolved D. Between the trimmed V and J ends, which lost 4 bases and 7 bases, there was a span of 9 bases. The CDR3 totals 11 residues. Per the germline V gene, CDR1 is SGHRS and CDR2 is YFSETQ. CDR3 region: CASSDLGEQYF. CDR3 sequence (DNA): TGCGCCAGCAGCGACCTAGGAGAGCAGTACTTC.

This sequence joins TRBV10-3 and TRBJ2-6; TRBD1 aligns across 10 bases. V lost 6 bases, J lost 2 bases, and 7 bases stayed unmatched. Germline assignment: CDR1 ENHRY and CDR2 SYGVKD. The CDR3 has 17 residues. The CDR3 loop reads CAISRDRGETGANVLTF. CDR3 nucleotides: TGTGCCATCAGCCGGGACAGGGGCGAGACTGGGGCCAACGTCCTGACTTTC.

This sequence joins TRBV11-2 and TRBJ2-7; D possibly corresponds to TRBD1 (6 bases). From germline, CDR1 is SGHAT and CDR2 FQNNGV. The CDR3 has 12 amino acids. Deletions cut 8 bases from V and 6 bases from J, with 14 bases between. The CDR3 loop is CASGQGYSEQYF. CDR3 coding DNA: TGTGCCAGCGGGCAGGGGTATAGCGAGCAGTACTTC.

The rearrangement uses TRBV5-1 and TRBJ2-3; TRBD2 aligns across 7 bases. This CDR3 contains 16 residues. Germline V gene data show CDR1 as SGHRS and CDR2 as YFSETQ. V lost 1 base to trimming and J lost 5 bases; unmatched junction nucleotides: 10. The CDR3 DNA reads TGCGCCAGCAGCTTGCGGTGGCAGGGCGGGGGAGATACGCAGTATTTT. This gives the protein CASSLRWQGGGDTQYF.

CDR3 nucleotide sequence: TGTGCCAGCAGCTCCGGGAAGAGCAAAGGAGGGCAGTACTTC. Its translation: CASSSGKSKGGQYF. This rearrangement joins TRBV16 to TRBJ2-7, with D maybe TRBD2 (5 bases). There are 14 residues in the CDR3. The germline V gene encodes CDR1 KGHSY and CDR2 FQNENV. V was shortened by 5 bases and J by 9 bases, with 20 bases between the two germline ends.

The V call is TRBV10-3, the J call TRBJ2-2, with a tentative D call TRBD1 (6 bases). The CDR3 consists of 16 residues. Germline CDR1 is ENHRY and CDR2 is SYGVKD. V lost 4 bases, J lost 0 bases, and 12 bases lay in between. The CDR3 sequence: CAISGQEISNTGELFF. The CDR3, as DNA: TGTGCCATCAGTGGACAGGAAATCTCGAACACCGGGGAGCTGTTTTTT.

This clone occurred once. The V and J genes are TRBV28 and TRBJ1-2; 9 bases line up with TRBD1. The CDR3 covers 14 residues. The V segment lost 6 bases and the J segment 8 bases; nucleotides outside the gene matches: 10. CDR1 and CDR2 (germline): MDHEN, SYDVKM. The CDR3 loop reads CASRISGQGMGYTF. The CDR3 coding sequence is TGTGCCAGCAGGATATCGGGACAGGGAATGGGCTACACCTTC.

The gene calls are TRBV30 and TRBJ2-1; 8 bases are shared with TRBD1. Per the germline V gene, CDR1 is GTSNPN and CDR2 is SVGIG (reference sequence). CDR3 length equals 16 residues. Losses at the gene ends were 3 bases for V and 7 bases for J; bases not matched to a gene: 14. Here the CDR3 DNA reads TGTGCCTGGAGCTTACTCTCAGGGGGCGCGAGAAATGAGCAGTTCTTC. It yields the protein CAWSLLSGGARNEQFF.